This T cell receptor beta chain stems from a study of T cell responses to AZD1222 COVID-19 vaccine. Germline trimming cut 6 bases from V and 0 bases from J; bases unmatched to any gene: 19. This CDR3 spans 20 amino acids. Germline lookup yields CDR1 ENHRY and CDR2 SYGVKD. Findings and limits, study-wide: Close to half of all spike-specific TCRs reportedly target regions of the variants that are unmutated.

A note on this clone: Its antigen is unknown.

Profiled with immunoSEQ multiplex PCR; TCRdb holds only in-frame clones, not every one. The table lists some 150,000 clones, around 90% of them singletons, with under 2% in the top ten. Sample: peripheral blood, taken 28 days after the second AZD1222 dose. This TCR came from an adult who received the AZD1222 COVID-19 vaccine. J is TRBJ2-1 and V is TRBV10-3; TRBD1 matches at 8 bases. CDR3 nucleotide sequence: TGTGCCATCAGGGCGGGACAGGCCACTAGCTTGGGTAGCTCCTACAATGAGCAGTTCTTC. It is translated as CAIRAGQATSLGSSYNEQFF.